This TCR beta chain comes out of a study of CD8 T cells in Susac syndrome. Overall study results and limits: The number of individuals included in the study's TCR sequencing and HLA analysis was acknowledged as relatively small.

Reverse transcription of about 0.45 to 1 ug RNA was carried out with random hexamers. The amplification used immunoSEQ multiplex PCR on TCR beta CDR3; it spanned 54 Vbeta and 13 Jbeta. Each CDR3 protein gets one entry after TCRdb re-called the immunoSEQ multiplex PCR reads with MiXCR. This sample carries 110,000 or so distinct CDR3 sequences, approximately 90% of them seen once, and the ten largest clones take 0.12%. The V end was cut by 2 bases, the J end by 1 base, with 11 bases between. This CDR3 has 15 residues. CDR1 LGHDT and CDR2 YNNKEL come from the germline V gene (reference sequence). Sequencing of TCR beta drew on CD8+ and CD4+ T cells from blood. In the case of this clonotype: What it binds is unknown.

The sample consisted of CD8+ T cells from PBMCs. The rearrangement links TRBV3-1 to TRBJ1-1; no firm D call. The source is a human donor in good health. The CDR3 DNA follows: TGTGCCAGCAGCCAACTTTCGGCGAGGAACACTGAAGCTTTCTTT. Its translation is CASSQLSARNTEAFF.